The present T cell receptor beta chain was sequenced within a study of cytomegalovirus exposure and HLA in healthy donors listed by TCRdb under 2017. Turning to the overall study: In an earlier analysis of under 750 of the donors, around 300 Gb of sequence data and 90 million to 120 million unique TCR beta sequences from roughly 200 million T cells were reported. Roughly 320 gigabases of sequencing data and around 85 million unique TCR sequences made up an early release that covered about 640 HLA-typed donors. Among the roughly 390 genotyped donors, approximately 81% belonged to the genetic ancestry cluster associated with self-reported Caucasian donors. The study aimed to test whether signatures of past pathogen exposure could be identified by cataloging public T cell receptors. The study profiled the T cell repertoires of approximately 700 subjects by immunosequencing and related them to cytomegalovirus serostatus. A separate validation cohort of more than 100 different subjects was used in addition to the roughly 620-subject first cohort. To predict cytomegalovirus infection status, the study combined high-throughput TCR immunosequencing, statistical association of individual TCRs with disease status, and machine learning. A later analysis re-examined previously published TCR beta repertoires from about 700 donors and added high-resolution HLA genotyping to investigate patterns of TCR occurrence. Rather than drawing on any new phenotypic data, the later analysis identified candidate immune exposures from TCR beta sequences and the way those sequences occurred across donors. To decide whether each TCR beta V gene segment behaved as functional or pseudogenic, an earlier analysis of some 600 of the donors relied on high-throughput TCR beta sequencing. Donor age, sex, ethnicity and CMV serostatus were collected together with the repertoire data. A later genetic analysis took genome-wide SNP genotypes for about 60% of the roughly 670 donors and used that subset as a discovery cohort. All discovery cohort repertoires had been generated on a single sequencing platform. HLA typing covered class I and class II loci at four-digit resolution. Typing coverage varied by locus: 629-630 donors for A, B, C, DRB1 and DQB1; about 520 for DQA1; some 610 for DPA1; about 450 for DPB1. A handful of DR-DQ haplotypes were handled as single units for association and clustering because linkage in the cohort was strong. Among some 410 genotyped donors of the cohort, an average of about 240,000 unique TCR beta nucleotide sequences were sequenced per donor, about a sixth of them non-productive. Summary of the overall study and its limitations: CMV serostatus was the only immune exposure information available for the cohort. A group of highly shared sequence variants was considered likely to be a technical artifact of the sequencing pipeline. A later analysis found that most CMV-associated TCR beta chains appeared HLA-restricted, with HLA associations seemingly driven largely by CMV exposure. In vitro tests confirmed that a few of the cytomegalovirus-associated TCR beta chains recognize cytomegalovirus antigens. Only TCR beta chains were sequenced in this cohort, and the absence of alpha or paired-chain data limited detectable features. In a later analysis, several top co-occurrence clusters were reported to appear linked to parvovirus B19, influenza, CMV and Epstein-Barr virus. Compared with equally common non-associated chains, HLA-associated TCR beta chains in a later analysis were more clonally expanded and had lower generation probabilities. HLA typing was unavailable for some donors at each locus, so association tests used only the typed subset. A further reported finding was that TCR beta sequences accurately predicted the HLA-A and HLA-B alleles for most subjects in the first cohort. An earlier analysis of approximately 540 of the donors showed that most TCR beta V segments appeared in productive rearrangements either about 90% or about 30% of the time, which broadly matched IMGT annotations. Correlated functional status among segregating V segments might be attributable to linkage disequilibrium, but an unknown experimental factor could not be ruled out. An association between a missense DCLRE1C variant and V-gene and J-gene trimming of TCR beta chains was found in a later genetic analysis and replicated in an independent cohort. Most TCR sequences were observed very rarely across donors, whereas some public TCRs were present in many individuals. The classifier was reported to diagnose cytomegalovirus status with high specificity and sensitivity in both the original and validation cohorts. Specific HLA alleles were associated with 15,000 to 20,000 TCR beta sequences at a false discovery rate of 0.05 in a later analysis. The earlier analysis of nearly 600 of the donors excluded 15 to 20 rarely observed V segments, including chromosome 9 orphons, because counts were too low. The authors suggested that the approach could potentially be generalized to other disease states and immunological phenotypes. Presence/absence analyses assumed roughly uniform sequencing depth across donors, an assumption that may not hold. A later genetic analysis reported fewer N-insertions in productive TCRs among donors in an Asian-associated ancestry cluster than the roughly 640-donor mean. A later analysis found that TCR association rates varied across HLA loci, with DRB1 alleles showing the most associated TCRs and HLA-C alleles the fewest. Because the 87-base-pair reads could not distinguish some IMGT-functional V segments, including TRBV6-2 and TRBV6-3, those segments were excluded. A total of 150 or so TCR beta chains were listed by the study as associated with cytomegalovirus. Strong co-occurrence of HLA alleles, especially DR and DQ, made assigning TCR associations to individual alleles difficult.

The cohort comprised approximately 700 healthy bone marrow donors. At the time of sampling, every cohort member was nominally healthy, though immune exposures that went unrecorded were likely present. The donor was CMV seronegative and was included in the group of under 450 seronegative cohort members. A peripheral blood sample was provided by each donor, and peripheral blood mononuclear cells were used for TCR beta sequencing. Genomic DNA extraction from the blood cell samples was performed with the Qiagen DNeasy Blood Extraction Kit. To note about this clone: Its antigen has not been determined. Per-base qualities were not stored, and no clone one base away is much larger.

Receptors were amplified or captured by the immunoSEQ multiplex PCR assay. A mixture of 60 forward primers for TCR Vbeta segments and 13 reverse primers for TCR Jbeta segments was used in the multiplex PCR. Amplification of the CDR3 region of rearranged TCR beta genes was performed with a multiplex PCR assay on genomic DNA. The Illumina HiSeq System was used to sequence the amplified TCR beta libraries as 87-base-pair reads. Per the authors' processing: In a later analysis, roughly 80 million unique TCR beta chains were counted across the 500 to 850 repertoires, and around 11 million of these chains were shared by at least two donors. To remove PCR and sequencing errors, raw reads were error-corrected and collapsed into unique sequences using a nearest-neighbor algorithm that merged closely related sequences. Alignment of CDR3 sequences to IMGT reference sequences was used to assign V, D and J gene segments. For a sequence to be retained, at least a six-nucleotide match to both a V gene segment and a J gene segment was required. A rearrangement was called productive if the CDR3 had no stop codons and remained in frame with V and J, and every other rearrangement was called non-productive. Following IMGT convention, CDR3 was defined as the stretch from the second conserved V-encoded cysteine to the conserved J-encoded phenylalanine. Sequences without an unambiguous match to a single V gene segment were excluded from the earlier analysis of about 600 of the donors. An earlier analysis of 500 to 600 of the donors classified V segments as functional when productive rearrangements were above 56.7% and as segregating when the standard deviation between donors was above 5%. A statistical classification framework was built to diagnose cytomegalovirus status from the catalog of TCR beta chain sequences. In a later analysis, TCR nucleotide sequences were compared against IMGT/GENE-DB human TR gene sequences so that V and J genes could be assigned. The TCRdist pipeline was used in a later analysis to assign CDR3 sequences and most-parsimonious VDJ recombination scenarios. In a later analysis, each TCR beta chain was defined by its CDR3 amino acid sequence together with its V-gene family, and reads lacking a unique V-gene family were excluded. To address suspected cross-contamination and a sequencing artifact, a later analysis removed approximately 590 highly shared, low-generation-probability nucleotide sequences. A later analysis calculated a clonal expansion index for each public chain from normalized within-repertoire ranks of inferred template counts. A later analysis computed generation probabilities with a VDJ recombination model fitted to out-of-frame rearrangements, and checked the results against IGoR. In a later analysis, TCR-TCR, TCR-HLA and TCR-CMV co-occurrence was scored with hypergeometric tests, and a repertoire-size bias correction was applied to TCR pairs. A later analysis estimated false discovery rates by permuting HLA or CMV assignments 20 times. A later analysis grouped co-occurring TCRs with DBSCAN, adding TCRdist sequence similarity when clustering within HLA-allele-positive subsets. For co-occurrence clustering, repertoires with fewer than 30,000 or more than 120,000 public chains were excluded, along with a handful of repertoires with anomalous nucleotide sharing. The clones in this table, taken by TCRdb from immuneACCESS, are in-frame only. Not every clone is retained; where verified, under half of the shortfall comes from an unresolved V gene, and the cause of the rest is unknown. V and J calls and clone size are copied from that table; D and trimming were computed from the DNA. The sample contains 55,000 to 70,000 clones, more than 70% of them found a single time. Jointly, the top ten make up around 5.9% of the sample.

CDR1 and CDR2 (ENHRY, SYGVKD) derive from the germline V gene. Taken from cysteine to phenylalanine, the CDR3 has 16 residues. Of all the DNA, just the CDR3 is kept, 48 bases in frame from base 1. The germline V end is reduced by 5 bases and the J end by 0 bases; junction bases left unmatched: 6. The chain is assembled from TRBV10-3 and TRBJ2-3, with 9 bases aligning to TRBD2. Sequencing was performed on PBMCs. The clonotype originates from a male donor in good health and CMV-seronegative. The CDR3 in this case is CAISPASGISTDTQYF. The DNA is TGTGCCATCAGTCCCGCTAGCGGGATTAGCACAGATACGCAGTATTTT.